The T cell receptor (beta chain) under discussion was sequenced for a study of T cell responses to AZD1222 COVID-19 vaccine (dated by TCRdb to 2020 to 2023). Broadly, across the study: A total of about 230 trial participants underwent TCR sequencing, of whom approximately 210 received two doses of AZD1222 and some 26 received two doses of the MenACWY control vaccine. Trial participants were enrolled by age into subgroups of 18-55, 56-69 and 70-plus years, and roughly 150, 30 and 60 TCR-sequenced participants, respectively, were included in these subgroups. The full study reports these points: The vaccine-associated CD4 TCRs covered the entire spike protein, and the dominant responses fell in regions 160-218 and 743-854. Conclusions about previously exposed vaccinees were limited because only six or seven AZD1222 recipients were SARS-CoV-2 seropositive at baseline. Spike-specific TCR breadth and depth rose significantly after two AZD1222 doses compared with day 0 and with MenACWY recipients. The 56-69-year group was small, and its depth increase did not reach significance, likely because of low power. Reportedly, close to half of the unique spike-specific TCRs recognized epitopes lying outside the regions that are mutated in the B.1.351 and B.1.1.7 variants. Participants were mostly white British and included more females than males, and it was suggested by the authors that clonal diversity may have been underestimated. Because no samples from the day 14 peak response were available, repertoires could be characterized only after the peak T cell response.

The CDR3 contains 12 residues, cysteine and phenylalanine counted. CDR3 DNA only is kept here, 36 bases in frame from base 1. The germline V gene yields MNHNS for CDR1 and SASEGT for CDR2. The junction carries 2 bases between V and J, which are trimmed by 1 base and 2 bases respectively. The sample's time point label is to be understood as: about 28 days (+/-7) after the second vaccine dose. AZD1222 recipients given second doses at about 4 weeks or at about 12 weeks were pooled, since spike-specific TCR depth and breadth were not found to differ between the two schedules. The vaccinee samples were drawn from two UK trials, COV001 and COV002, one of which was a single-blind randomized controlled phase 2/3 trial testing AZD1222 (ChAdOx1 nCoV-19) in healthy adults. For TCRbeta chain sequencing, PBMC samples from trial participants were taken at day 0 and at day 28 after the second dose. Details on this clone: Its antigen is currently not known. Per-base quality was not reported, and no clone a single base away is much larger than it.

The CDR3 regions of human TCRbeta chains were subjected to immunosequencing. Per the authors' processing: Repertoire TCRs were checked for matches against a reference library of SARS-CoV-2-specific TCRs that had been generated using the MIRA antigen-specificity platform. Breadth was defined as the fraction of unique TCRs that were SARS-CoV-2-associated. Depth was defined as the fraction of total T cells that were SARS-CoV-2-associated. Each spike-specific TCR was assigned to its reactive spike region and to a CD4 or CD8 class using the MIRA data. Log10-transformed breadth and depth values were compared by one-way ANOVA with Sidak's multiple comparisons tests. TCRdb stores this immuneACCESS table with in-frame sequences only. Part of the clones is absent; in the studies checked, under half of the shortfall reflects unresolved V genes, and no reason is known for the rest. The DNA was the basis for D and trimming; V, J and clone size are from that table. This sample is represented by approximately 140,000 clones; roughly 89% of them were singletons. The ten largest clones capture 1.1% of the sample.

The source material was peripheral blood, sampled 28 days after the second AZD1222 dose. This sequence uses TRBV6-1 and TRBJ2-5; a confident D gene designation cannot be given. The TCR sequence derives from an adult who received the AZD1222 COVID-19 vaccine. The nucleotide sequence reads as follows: TGTGCCAGCAGTGAAGTACAAGAGACCCAGTACTTC. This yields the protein CASSEVQETQYF.